Listed below are T cell receptor beta chains from one sample, sequenced in a study of spatial heterogeneity in lung cancer. Via MiXCR, TCRdb re-called the 5' RACE reads, giving one row per CDR3 protein. The data show approximately 47,000 distinct CDR3 sequences, roughly 7.2% seen once. Sample: PBMCs, taken at surgery. The origin of the receptors is a female donor with early-stage non-small cell lung cancer. Each CDR3 is given with its conserved first and last residue. The D gene is left open where the match is weak. Clone size is not always given. Where it is, it says once, few, many or a class for expanded clones.

size: many
length: 15
J: TRBJ1-6
D: .
V: TRBV12-3/TRBV12-4
DNA: TGTGCCAGCAGTTTCCCGACAGGCGGACTTTCACCCCTCCACTTT
CDR3: CASSFPTGGLSPLHF

size: .
length: 16
J: TRBJ2-7
D: TRBD2
V: TRBV20-1
DNA: TGCAGTGCTAGAGATGGTCGGGGACTACTTTCCTACGAGCAGTACTTC
CDR3: CSARDGRGLLSYEQYF

size: .
length: 14
J: TRBJ1-3
D: .
V: TRBV6-5
DNA: TGTGCCAGCAGCCCCACCTTTGGTGGAAACACCATATATTTT
CDR3: CASSPTFGGNTIYF

size: many
length: 16
J: TRBJ2-3
D: TRBD1
V: TRBV7-3
DNA: TGTGCCAGCAGGACCGCGGACAGGTCTAGCACAGATACGCAGTATTTT
CDR3: CASRTADRSSTDTQYF

size: .
length: 19
J: TRBJ2-4
D: TRBD2
V: TRBV7-6
DNA: TGTGCCAGCAGCCCAACTGAAGCGGGGGGGCCCTTAGCCAAAAACATTCAGTACTTC
CDR3: CASSPTEAGGPLAKNIQYF

size: .
length: 11
J: TRBJ1-2
D: .
V: TRBV28
DNA: TGTGCCAGCAGTTTTCAGGGAGGCGACACCTTC
CDR3: CASSFQGGDTF

size: many
length: 16
J: TRBJ1-1
D: TRBD1
V: TRBV5-4
DNA: TGTGCCAGCAGCCCTCCGCGACAGGGGCGGGGCACTGAAGCTTTCTTT
CDR3: CASSPPRQGRGTEAFF

size: many
length: 14
J: TRBJ2-3
D: .
V: TRBV5-1
DNA: TGCGCCAGCAGCTTCGTCCGGGAAACAGATACGCAGTATTTT
CDR3: CASSFVRETDTQYF

size: few
length: 14
J: TRBJ1-1
D: TRBD1
V: TRBV2
DNA: TGTGCCAGCGGCCGAAGGACAGGGGACACTGAAGCTTTCTTT
CDR3: CASGRRTGDTEAFF

size: many
length: 17
J: TRBJ2-3
D: .
V: TRBV3-1
DNA: TGTGCCAGCAGCCAAGCCCTAGGGGGGGGGCAGGCAGATACGCAGTATTTT
CDR3: CASSQALGGGQADTQYF

size: .
length: 17
J: TRBJ1-1
D: .
V: TRBV6-1
DNA: TGTGCCAGCAATACTCCTCTCCGGGGGGATACACAAAACGAAGCTTTCTTT
CDR3: CASNTPLRGDTQNEAFF

size: few
length: 16
J: TRBJ2-3
D: TRBD2
V: TRBV11-1
DNA: TGTGCCAGCAGCCCCAAAGAGCGGGGGGGCGTGGATACGCAGTATTTT
CDR3: CASSPKERGGVDTQYF

size: many
length: 14
J: TRBJ2-3
D: .
V: TRBV5-1
DNA: TGCGCCAGCAGCTTGGGGAAGTTGACAGATACGCAGTATTTT
CDR3: CASSLGKLTDTQYF

size: many
length: 16
J: TRBJ2-7
D: TRBD1
V: TRBV20-1
DNA: TGCAGTGCTAGGGCCCCCACACAGGGGAACTCCTACGAGCAGTACTTC
CDR3: CSARAPTQGNSYEQYF

size: few
length: 16
J: TRBJ2-1
D: .
V: TRBV7-8
DNA: TGTGCCAGCAGCCCCTCAAACGCTGACTCCTACAATGAGCAGTTCTTC
CDR3: CASSPSNADSYNEQFF

size: .
length: 13
J: TRBJ2-1
D: .
V: TRBV6-2/TRBV6-3
DNA: TGTGCCAGCGACCTAACTGGCAGAAATGAGCAGTTCTTC
CDR3: CASDLTGRNEQFF

size: few
length: 15
J: TRBJ2-6
D: .
V: TRBV12-3/TRBV12-4
DNA: TGTGCCAGCAGTTTAGCGGTGCTAGGGGCCAACGTCCTGACTTTC
CDR3: CASSLAVLGANVLTF

size: few
length: 11
J: TRBJ2-5
D: TRBD2
V: TRBV5-5
DNA: TGTGCCAGCAGCTTTGGGACTAGCAAGTACTTC
CDR3: CASSFGTSKYF

size: .
length: 14
J: TRBJ1-5
D: TRBD1
V: TRBV6-1
DNA: TGTGCCAGCAGTGAGACAGGGTTCAATCAGCCCCAGCATTTT
CDR3: CASSETGFNQPQHF

size: .
length: 16
J: TRBJ1-5
D: .
V: TRBV19
DNA: TGTGCCAGTAGTACTCCGTCAGGACTGCCTAATCAGCCCCAGCATTTT
CDR3: CASSTPSGLPNQPQHF

size: many
length: 13
J: TRBJ1-1
D: .
V: TRBV7-8
DNA: TGTGCCAGCAACGTAAGCACAGGGACCGAAGCTTTCTTT
CDR3: CASNVSTGTEAFF

size: many
length: 14
J: TRBJ1-1
D: .
V: TRBV7-8
DNA: TGTGCCAGCAGCACCACAGACCACCTGGCGGAAGCTTTCTTT
CDR3: CASSTTDHLAEAFF

size: .
length: 14
J: TRBJ1-2
D: .
V: TRBV12-3/TRBV12-4
DNA: TGTGCCAGCAGTTTTCGGGGGGCGGGCTATGGCTACACCTTC
CDR3: CASSFRGAGYGYTF

size: few
length: 11
J: TRBJ2-1
D: TRBD1
V: TRBV7-9
DNA: TGTGCCAGCAGCCACGGACAGGGTCTCTTCTTC
CDR3: CASSHGQGLFF

size: .
length: 13
J: TRBJ2-7
D: .
V: TRBV5-1
DNA: TGCGCCAGCGGAGAGGGGACAACCTACGAGCAGTACTTC
CDR3: CASGEGTTYEQYF

size: .
length: 14
J: TRBJ2-2
D: .
V: TRBV30
DNA: TGTGCCTGGAGTGGCGGCCATAACACCGGGGAGCTGTTTTTT
CDR3: CAWSGGHNTGELFF

size: few
length: 16
J: TRBJ1-3
D: .
V: TRBV6-5
DNA: TGTGCCAGCAGTTACTCGCCGGGCCAGGGGTGGAACACCATATATTTT
CDR3: CASSYSPGQGWNTIYF

size: few
length: 14
J: TRBJ2-3
D: .
V: TRBV15
DNA: TGTGCCACCAGCACCGGGGGCACGGGAGATACGCAGTATTTT
CDR3: CATSTGGTGDTQYF

size: few
length: 18
J: TRBJ2-7
D: .
V: TRBV6-2/TRBV6-3
DNA: TGTGCCAGCAGTTACTCGATCCATGGACAAATGGGGTTCTACGAGCAGTACTTC
CDR3: CASSYSIHGQMGFYEQYF

size: many
length: 15
J: TRBJ1-3
D: TRBD1
V: TRBV12-3/TRBV12-4
DNA: TGTGCCAGCAGGTCGGGACAGCGTACTGGAAACACCATATATTTT
CDR3: CASRSGQRTGNTIYF

size: many
length: 15
J: TRBJ2-1
D: TRBD1
V: TRBV11-2
DNA: TGTGCCAGCAGTTTGGACAGGGGCTCCTACAATGAGCAGTTCTTC
CDR3: CASSLDRGSYNEQFF

size: many
length: 15
J: TRBJ1-6
D: TRBD1
V: TRBV12-3/TRBV12-4
DNA: TGTGCCAGCAGTTCACAGGGGGGCAGGTTTTCACCCCTCCACTTT
CDR3: CASSSQGGRFSPLHF

size: few
length: 17
J: TRBJ2-6
D: .
V: TRBV7-2
DNA: TGTGCCAGCAGCTCCCGGGGCCTGAGCTCTGGGGCCAACGTCCTGACTTTC
CDR3: CASSSRGLSSGANVLTF

size: few
length: 13
J: TRBJ1-1
D: .
V: TRBV5-1
DNA: TGCGCCAGCAGCGGTCAGTTGAACACTGAAGCTTTCTTT
CDR3: CASSGQLNTEAFF

size: many
length: 17
J: TRBJ2-7
D: .
V: TRBV7-9
DNA: TGTGCCAGCAGCTTACCCCCGGTCGCAATGGGCTCCTACGAGCAGTACTTC
CDR3: CASSLPPVAMGSYEQYF

size: .
length: 16
J: TRBJ2-6
D: .
V: TRBV6-2/TRBV6-3
DNA: TGTGCCAGCAGTCCCTGGCGGAGCTCTGGGGCCAACGTCCTGACTTTC
CDR3: CASSPWRSSGANVLTF

size: few
length: 14
J: TRBJ1-2
D: .
V: TRBV6-2/TRBV6-3
DNA: TGTGCCAGCAGTTATTTGAATCCAGGGCAAGGCTACACCTTC
CDR3: CASSYLNPGQGYTF